The rows below give T cell receptor beta chains drawn from one sample of a study of blood T cells in healthy people across ages. TCRdb re-called the 5' RACE reads with MiXCR, one entry per CDR3 protein. The top ten clones hold around 20% of a sample with roughly 500,000 distinct CDR3 sequences, 27% of them seen once. The sample comprised blood. These receptors were obtained from a woman in her 70s in good health. CDR3s include the opening cysteine and the closing phenylalanine or tryptophan. The D gene is left open where the match is weak. Expanded clones get a size class; other rows say once, few or many, or leave the size out.

J	size	V	D	DNA	CDR3
TRBJ2-7	NA	TRBV6-1	NA	TGTGCCAGCATTGATAACGGTGGAGGCGAGCAGTACTTC	CASIDNGGGEQYF
TRBJ2-1	NA	TRBV4-2	NA	TGTGCCAGCAGCAATAGCGTCGCCCACAATGAGCAGTTCTTC	CASSNSVAHNEQFF
TRBJ2-2	NA	TRBV20-1	NA	TGCAGTGCTAGAGACCCTGGACACTTCAACACCGGGGAGCTGTTTTTT	CSARDPGHFNTGELFF
TRBJ2-2	NA	TRBV2	NA	TGTGCCAGCAGGACCTCTGGACGGACAAACACCGGGGAGCTGTTTTTT	CASRTSGRTNTGELFF
TRBJ1-3	few	TRBV20-1	NA	TGCAGTGCTAGGTGGAGCTCTGGAAACACCATATATTTT	CSARWSSGNTIYF
TRBJ2-3	NA	TRBV20-1	NA	TGCAGTGCTAGAGAGGGCGGCCCCCAGGGGGGAACGCAGTATTTT	CSAREGGPQGGTQYF
TRBJ2-1	NA	TRBV5-1	NA	TGCGCCAGCAGCTTGGGCGGCCCCGGGTCCTACAATGAGCAGTTCTTC	CASSLGGPGSYNEQFF
TRBJ2-7	NA	TRBV5-1	NA	TGCGCCAGCAGCTTGTTCGGGTACGAGCAGTACTTC	CASSLFGYEQYF
TRBJ2-1	NA	TRBV18	TRBD2	TGTGCCAGCTCACCAGGCGGGGAGGGTGAGCAGTTCTTC	CASSPGGEGEQFF
TRBJ1-1	few	TRBV6-5	NA	TGTGCCAGCGGACGGGGTCGGACTGAAGCTTTCTTT	CASGRGRTEAFF
TRBJ2-3	NA	TRBV25-1	NA	TGTGCCAGCAGTGCCGCAACAGATACGCAGTATTTT	CASSAATDTQYF
TRBJ1-2	many	TRBV12-3/TRBV12-4	NA	TGTGCCAGCAGTTTGGCCCCTCGGGCCGGCTACACCTTC	CASSLAPRAGYTF
TRBJ2-7	few	TRBV14	NA	TGTGCCAGCAGCCAAGGTCTTATCTACGAGCAGTACTTC	CASSQGLIYEQYF
TRBJ1-1	NA	TRBV2	NA	TGTGCCAGCAGTCGGTACGGACCGAACACTGAAGCTTTCTTT	CASSRYGPNTEAFF
TRBJ1-1	NA	TRBV5-1	TRBD1	TGCGCCAGCAGCTTGGCTACCGGGACAGGGGGTGAAGCTTTCTTT	CASSLATGTGGEAFF